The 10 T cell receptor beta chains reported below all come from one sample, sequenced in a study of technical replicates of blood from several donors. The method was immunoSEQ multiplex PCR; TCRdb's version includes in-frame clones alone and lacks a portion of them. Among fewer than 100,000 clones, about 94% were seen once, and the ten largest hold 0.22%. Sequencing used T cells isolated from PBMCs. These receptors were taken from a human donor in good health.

CDR3 nucleotide sequence: TGTGCCAGCAGCTTGAGCGGGGGGAACACAGATACGCAGTATTTT. Translation gives CASSLSGGNTDTQYF. The rearrangement uses TRBV5-4 and TRBJ2-3; 9 bases map to TRBD2. V trimming: 1 base; J trimming: 2 bases; junction bases outside the gene matches: 2. The CDR3 is 15 amino acids. CDR1 and CDR2 from the germline V gene are SGHNT and YYREEE (reference sequence).

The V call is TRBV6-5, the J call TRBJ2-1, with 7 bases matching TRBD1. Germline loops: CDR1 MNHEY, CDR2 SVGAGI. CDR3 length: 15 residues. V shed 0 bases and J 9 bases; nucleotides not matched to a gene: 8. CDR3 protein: CASSYSNDRASEQFF. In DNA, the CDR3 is TGTGCCAGCAGTTACTCCAATGACAGGGCAAGTGAGCAGTTCTTC.

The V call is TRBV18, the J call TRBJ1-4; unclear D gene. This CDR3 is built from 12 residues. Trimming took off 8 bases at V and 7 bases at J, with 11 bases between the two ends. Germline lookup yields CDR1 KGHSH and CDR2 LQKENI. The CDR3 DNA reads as TGTGCCAGCCCCCGGGGTACTGAAAAACTGTTTTTT. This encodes CASPRGTEKLFF. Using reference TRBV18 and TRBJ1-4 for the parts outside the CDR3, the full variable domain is NAGVMQNPRHLVRRRGQEARLRCSPMKGHSHVYWYRQLPEEGLKFMVYLQKENIIDESGMPKERFSAEFPKEGPSILRIQQVVRGDSAAYFCASPRGTEKLFFGSGTQLSVL.

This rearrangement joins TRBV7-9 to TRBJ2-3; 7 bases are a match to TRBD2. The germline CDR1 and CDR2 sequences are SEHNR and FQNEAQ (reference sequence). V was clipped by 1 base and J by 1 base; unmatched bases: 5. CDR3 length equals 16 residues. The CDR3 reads CASSLGYAGGTDTQYF. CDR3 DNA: TGTGCCAGCAGCTTAGGTTACGCGGGAGGCACAGATACGCAGTATTTT. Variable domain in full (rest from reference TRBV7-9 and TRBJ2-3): DTGVSQNPRHKITKRGQNVTFRCDPISEHNRLYWYRQTLGQGPEFLTYFQNEAQLEKSRLLSDRFSAERPKGSFSTLEIQRTEQGDSAMYLCASSLGYAGGTDTQYFGPGTRLTVL.

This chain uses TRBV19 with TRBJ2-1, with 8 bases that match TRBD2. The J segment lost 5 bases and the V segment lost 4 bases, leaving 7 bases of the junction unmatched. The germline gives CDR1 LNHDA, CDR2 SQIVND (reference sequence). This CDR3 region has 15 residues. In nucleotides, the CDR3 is TGTGCCAGTAGTAGGGGTAGCGGGATCAACAATGAGCAGTTCTTC. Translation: CASSRGSGINNEQFF. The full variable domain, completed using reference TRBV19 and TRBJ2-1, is DGGITQSPKYLFRKEGQNVTLSCEQNLNHDAMYWYRQDPGQGLRLIYYSQIVNDFQKGDIAEGYSVSREKKESFPLTVTSAQKNPTAFYLCASSRGSGINNEQFFGPGTRLTVL.

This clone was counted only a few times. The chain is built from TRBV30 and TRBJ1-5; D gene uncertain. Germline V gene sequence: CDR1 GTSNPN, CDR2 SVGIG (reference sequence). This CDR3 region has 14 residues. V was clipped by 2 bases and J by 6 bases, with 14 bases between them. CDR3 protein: CAWSRERLGQPQHF. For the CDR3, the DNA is TGTGCCTGGAGTAGGGAGAGGTTGGGTCAGCCCCAGCATTTT.

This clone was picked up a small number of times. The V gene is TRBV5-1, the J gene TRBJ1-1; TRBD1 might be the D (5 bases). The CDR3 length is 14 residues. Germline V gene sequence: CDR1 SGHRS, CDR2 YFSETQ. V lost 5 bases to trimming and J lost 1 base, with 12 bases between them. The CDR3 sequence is CASRAGPSNTEAFF. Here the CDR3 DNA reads TGCGCCAGCAGGGCAGGGCCCTCGAACACTGAAGCTTTCTTT.

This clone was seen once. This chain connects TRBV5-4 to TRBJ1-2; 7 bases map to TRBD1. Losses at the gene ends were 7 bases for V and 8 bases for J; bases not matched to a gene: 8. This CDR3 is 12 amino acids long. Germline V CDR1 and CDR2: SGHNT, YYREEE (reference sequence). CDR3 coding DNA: TGTGCCAGCGGAGGGGGCCGATGGGGCTACACCTTC. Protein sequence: CASGGGRWGYTF.

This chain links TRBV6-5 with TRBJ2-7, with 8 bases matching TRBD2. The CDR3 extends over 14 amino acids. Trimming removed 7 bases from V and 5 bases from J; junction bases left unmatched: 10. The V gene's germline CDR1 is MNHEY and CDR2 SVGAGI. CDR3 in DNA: TGTGCCAGCAACGGGGGGGGAGGCGGGAACGAGCAGTACTTC. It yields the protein CASNGGGGGNEQYF.

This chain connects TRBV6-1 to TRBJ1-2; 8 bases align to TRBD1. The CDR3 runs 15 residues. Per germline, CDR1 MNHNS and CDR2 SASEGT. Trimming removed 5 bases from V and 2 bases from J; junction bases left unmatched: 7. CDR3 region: CASSPGQGPNYGYTF. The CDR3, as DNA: TGTGCCAGCAGTCCCGGACAGGGCCCCAACTATGGCTACACCTTC.